A selection of T cell receptor beta chains follows, all from one sample in a study of T cell responses to AZD1222 COVID-19 vaccine. Sequenced by immunoSEQ multiplex PCR; TCRdb stores in-frame clones only, minus some. The sample contains 75,000 to 95,000 clones, 85% of which appear only once. The material sequenced was peripheral blood, taken 28 days after the second AZD1222 dose. The source is an adult who received the AZD1222 COVID-19 vaccine. CDR3s include the opening cysteine and the closing phenylalanine or tryptophan. D genes are given only for firm matches. Clone sizes are given selectively: once, few, many, or a class where the clone is expanded.

V gene,J gene,clone size,D gene,CDR3 DNA,CDR3 protein
TRBV27,TRBJ1-1,NA,TRBD1,TGTGCCAGCAGCCGGACAGGGAGTTACACTGAAGCTTTCTTT,CASSRTGSYTEAFF
TRBV28,TRBJ2-1,NA,TRBD2,TGTGCCAGCAGTTCAGGACTAGCGGGAGAAGTTGGCTCCTACAATGAGCAGTTCTTC,CASSSGLAGEVGSYNEQFF
TRBV11-2,TRBJ2-2,NA,NA,TGTGCCAGCAGCCCAATACAGCACACCGGGGAGCTGTTTTTT,CASSPIQHTGELFF
TRBV25-1,TRBJ1-2,once,NA,TGTGCCAGCCGGGCGGGGGCGGGCTATGGCTACACCTTC,CASRAGAGYGYTF
TRBV5-1,TRBJ2-5,medium-sized,NA,TGCGCCAGCAGCTTAAGGGGGGGCGAGACCCAGTACTTC,CASSLRGGETQYF
TRBV7-6,TRBJ2-3,NA,TRBD2,TGTGCCAGCAGCTTAGGGGAGCGGGGGACAGATACGCAGTATTTT,CASSLGERGTDTQYF
TRBV5-1,TRBJ2-1,NA,TRBD2,TGCGCCAGCAGCCTGAGCGGGGGGGCGCCTGAGCAGTTCTTC,CASSLSGGAPEQFF
TRBV19,TRBJ2-3,NA,NA,TGTGCCAGTAGTCCCGCGGTTATGCGGGTGTGGACAGATACGCAGTATTTT,CASSPAVMRVWTDTQYF
TRBV5-6,TRBJ1-1,NA,NA,TGTGCCAGCAGCTTCCACCAAGAAGCTTTCTTT,CASSFHQEAFF
TRBV10-3,TRBJ2-7,few,TRBD1,TGTGCCATCAGGGGACAGCCGTCCTCCTACGAGCAGTACTTC,CAIRGQPSSYEQYF
TRBV7-2,TRBJ1-5,NA,NA,TGTGCCAGCAGTCGGGGACGCGCCCGGCCCCAGCATTTT,CASSRGRARPQHF
TRBV7-3,TRBJ1-6,NA,TRBD1,TGTGCCAGCAGCTTAAGCCCCTACCGGGACAGCGATTCACCCCTCCACTTT,CASSLSPYRDSDSPLHF
TRBV5-4,TRBJ2-3,few,NA,TGTGCCAGCAGCGGAGGACCATACGTAGATACGCAGTATTTT,CASSGGPYVDTQYF
TRBV19,TRBJ2-1,NA,TRBD2,TGTGCCAGTAGTTTTCTCGTCAAAGCGGGAGAGCAGTTCTTC,CASSFLVKAGEQFF
TRBV9,TRBJ2-1,NA,NA,TGTGCCAGCAGCGTGGAGTATGAGCAGTTCTTC,CASSVEYEQFF
TRBV27,TRBJ1-3,NA,NA,TGTGCCAGCAGTTTGGGTGACCCGCGGATCTCTGGAAACACCATATATTTT,CASSLGDPRISGNTIYF
TRBV15,TRBJ1-4,NA,NA,TGTGCCACCAGCAGAGATATGAAACTGTTTTTT,CATSRDMKLFF
TRBV19,TRBJ2-3,once,TRBD2,TGTGCCAGCAAATCCAGCGGGAGTGCCACAGATACGCAGTATTTT,CASKSSGSATDTQYF
TRBV13,TRBJ1-4,few,NA,TGTGCCAGCAGCTCCCGTGGACTGCTCAATGAAAAACTGTTTTTT,CASSSRGLLNEKLFF
TRBV4-3,TRBJ1-3,NA,NA,TGCGCCAGCAGCCAAGGACTGGTGGGGGCCACTGGAAACACCATATATTTT,CASSQGLVGATGNTIYF
TRBV10-2,TRBJ2-3,NA,TRBD1,TGCGCCAGCAGGTTGGACAGGGGGCGATGGGACACAGATACGCAGTATTTT,CASRLDRGRWDTDTQYF
TRBV15,TRBJ2-3,NA,NA,TGTGCCACCAGTACCCTTGGGGGCAGAAAAACCTATACGCAGTATTTT,CATSTLGGRKTYTQYF
TRBV5-1,TRBJ2-3,NA,NA,TGCGCCAGCAGCTTGGCCTTAAGGGCAGTAGGTGAGCGGATTGACACAGATACGCAGTATTTT,CASSLALRAVGERIDTDTQYF
TRBV9,TRBJ1-1,NA,NA,TGTGCCAGCAGCCCTTCGGTGAACACTGAAGCTTTCTTT,CASSPSVNTEAFF
TRBV6-1,TRBJ2-3,few,TRBD1,TGTGCCAGCAGTGAAGGGGAGACAGGGGCAGATACGCAGTATTTT,CASSEGETGADTQYF
TRBV7-2,TRBJ2-1,once,NA,TGTGCCAGCACAAAGGGAGCGATCAATGAGCAGTTCTTC,CASTKGAINEQFF
TRBV3-1/TRBV3-2,TRBJ2-7,NA,TRBD2,TGTGCCAGCAGCCCTCGACGGACTAGCGGTACCTACGAGCAGTACTTC,CASSPRRTSGTYEQYF
TRBV5-1,TRBJ2-1,NA,TRBD1,TGCGCCAGCAGCTCGTCAGGGGGCCTTGAGCAGTTCTTC,CASSSSGGLEQFF
TRBV10-3,TRBJ1-4,NA,TRBD1,TGTGCCATCAGTGGCGGGACAGGGGAGGAAAAACTGTTTTTT,CAISGGTGEEKLFF